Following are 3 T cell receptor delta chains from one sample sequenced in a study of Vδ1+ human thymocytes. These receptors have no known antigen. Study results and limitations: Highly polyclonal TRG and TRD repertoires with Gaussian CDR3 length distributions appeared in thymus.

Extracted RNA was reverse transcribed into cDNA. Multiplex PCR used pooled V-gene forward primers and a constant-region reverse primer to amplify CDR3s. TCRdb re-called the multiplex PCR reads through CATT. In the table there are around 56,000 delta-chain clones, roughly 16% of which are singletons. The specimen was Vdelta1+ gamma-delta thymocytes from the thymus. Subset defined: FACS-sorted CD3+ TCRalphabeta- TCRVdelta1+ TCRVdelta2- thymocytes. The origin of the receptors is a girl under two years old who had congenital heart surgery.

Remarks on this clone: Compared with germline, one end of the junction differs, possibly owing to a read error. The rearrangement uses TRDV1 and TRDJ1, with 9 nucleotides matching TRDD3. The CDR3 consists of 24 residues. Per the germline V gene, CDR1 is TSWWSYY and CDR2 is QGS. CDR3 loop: CALGEPKSPVVLGRGIQYTDKLIF. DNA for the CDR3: TGTGCCCTTGGGGAACCGAAGTCGCCAGTCGTCCTTGGCCGGGGGATACAGTACACCGATAAACTCATCTTT.

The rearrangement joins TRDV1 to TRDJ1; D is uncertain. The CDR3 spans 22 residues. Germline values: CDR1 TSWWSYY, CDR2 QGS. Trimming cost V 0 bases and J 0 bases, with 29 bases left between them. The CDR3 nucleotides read TGTGCTCTTGGGGAACTAGGAGGTCTCGCCGGCGGTTCGGCGCTATACACCGATAAACTCATCTTT. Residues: CALGELGGLAGGSALYTDKLIF.

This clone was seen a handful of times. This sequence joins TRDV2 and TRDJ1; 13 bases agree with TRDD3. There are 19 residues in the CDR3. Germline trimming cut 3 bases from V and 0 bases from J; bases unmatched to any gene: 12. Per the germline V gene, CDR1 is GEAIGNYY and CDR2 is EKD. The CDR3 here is CACDGSYWGIRRYTDKLIF. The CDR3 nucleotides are TGTGCCTGTGACGGTTCGTACTGGGGGATACGAAGGTACACCGATAAACTCATCTTT.